These 27 T cell receptor beta chains originate from one sample sequenced in a study of T cell responses to AZD1222 COVID-19 vaccine. Using immunoSEQ multiplex PCR, the repertoire was profiled, and TCRdb retains in-frame clones only, with some absent. The sample lists tens of thousands of clones, roughly 87% occurring once. Sequenced here: peripheral blood, sampled on day 0 of AZD1222 vaccination. The receptors here all came from an adult in good health.

V gene TRBV18 combines with J gene TRBJ2-2; 8 positions agree with TRBD1. In germline, CDR1 is KGHSH, CDR2 LQKENI. This CDR3 contains 15 residues. Trimming removed 4 bases from V and 6 bases from J; junction bases left unmatched: 7. CDR3 residues: CASSQRQGRSGELFF. Written as DNA, the CDR3 is TGTGCCAGCTCACAGCGACAGGGGCGATCCGGGGAGCTGTTTTTT.

The rearrangement joins TRBV5-8 to TRBJ1-1; D gene ambiguous. CDR3 length equals 11 residues. Trimming took off 4 bases at V and 4 bases at J, with 5 bases between the two ends. Germline V gene lookup returns CDR1 SGHTS and CDR2 YDEGEE. CDR3 residues: CASSRTTEAFF. In DNA, the CDR3 is TGTGCCAGCAGCCGTACCACTGAAGCTTTCTTT.

The rearrangement links TRBV6-5 to TRBJ2-2; 12 positions agree with TRBD2. CDR3 size: 15 residues. Germline lookup yields CDR1 MNHEY and CDR2 SVGAGI. Trimming took 6 bases from V and 5 from J; bases not matched to a gene: 4. The CDR3 DNA sequence: TGTGCCAGCAGGCGCGGACTAGCGGGGACCGGGGAGCTGTTTTTT. Translating it yields CASRRGLAGTGELFF.

This sequence joins TRBV4-1 and TRBJ2-1, with 12 bases matching TRBD2. The CDR3 length is 18 residues. Germline CDR1 MGHRA, CDR2 YSYEKL. J gave up 4 bases and V 1 base, and 8 bases lay outside the gene matches. CDR3 DNA: TGCGCCAGCAGCCAAGGATTGGGGACTAGCGGGCCTTACAATGAGCAGTTCTTC. Its protein is CASSQGLGTSGPYNEQFF.

The rearrangement joins TRBV28 to TRBJ2-3; perhaps TRBD1 as D (5 bases). The V gene lost 6 bases and the J gene lost 6 bases, with 10 bases spanning the gap. The germline V gene encodes CDR1 MDHEN and CDR2 SYDVKM. This CDR3 has 12 amino acids. The CDR3 DNA is TGTGCCAGCAGAGAACAGGCCGATACGCAGTATTTT. Amino acid sequence: CASREQADTQYF. Full variable domain (outside the CDR3, taken from reference TRBV28 and TRBJ2-3): DVKVTQSSRYLVKRTGEKVFLECVQDMDHENMFWYRQDPGLGLRLIYFSYDVKMKEKGDIPEGYSVSREKKERFSLILESASTNQTSMYLCASREQADTQYFGPGTRLTVL.

The rearrangement links TRBV2 to TRBJ2-2; possible D gene TRBD2, 7 bases. This CDR3 spans 13 amino acids. The germline CDR1 and CDR2 sequences are SNHLY and FYNNEI. With 5 bases removed from V and 7 bases from J, the gap between germline ends came to 11 bases. CDR3 coding DNA: TGTGCCAGCAGTAAGGGGGGGTTCGGGGAGCTGTTTTTT. Encoded protein: CASSKGGFGELFF.

The chain joins TRBV12-3 or TRBV12-4 to TRBJ2-7; D call uncertain. The CDR3 is made up of 13 amino acids. With 3 bases removed from V and 9 bases from J, the gap between germline ends came to 15 bases. CDR3 nucleotide sequence: TGTGCCAGCAGTTTCACAGTTGCCTTCGGGCAGTACTTC. Encoded protein: CASSFTVAFGQYF.

V and J are TRBV21-1 and TRBJ1-4; TRBD1, the table's D call, lacks a check against the DNA. TRBV21-1 is a documented pseudogene. CDR3 size: 15 residues. CDR3 in DNA: TGTGCCAGCAGCAAAGACCGGGACGGTGAAAAGGGGGTGATTTTT. Its protein product is CASSKDRDGEKGVIF.

This clone has just one count. The chain joins TRBV19 to TRBJ2-1, with D perhaps matching TRBD1 or TRBD2 (6 bases each). Germline CDR1 reads LNHDA; CDR2 reads SQIVND (reference sequence). The CDR3 is 12 amino acids. V lost 6 bases and J 5 bases, leaving 8 bases between the germline ends. CDR3 loop: CASSGGHNEQFF. CDR3 DNA: TGTGCCAGTAGCGGGGGCCACAATGAGCAGTTCTTC.

The chain has TRBV5-8 and TRBJ1-1, with D maybe TRBD1 (5 bases). The germline gives CDR1 SGHTS, CDR2 YDEGEE. This CDR3 region has 17 residues. V gave up 1 base and J gave up 1 base, with 17 bases separating them. The CDR3 DNA reads as TGTGCCAGCAGCTTGCGAAGGGGTACGGGGAGGAACACTGAAGCTTTCTTT. This encodes CASSLRRGTGRNTEAFF.

The rearrangement uses TRBV27 and TRBJ2-7; 7 positions agree with TRBD1. Germline CDR1 MNHEY, CDR2 SMNVEV (reference sequence). The trim removed 7 bases at V and 9 bases at J, leaving 3 bases unmatched. The CDR3 is 10 residues long. The CDR3 here is CASTWTGQYF. For the CDR3, the DNA is TGTGCCAGCACCTGGACAGGGCAGTACTTC.

The rearrangement joins TRBV4-3 to TRBJ1-6; D gene ambiguous. Trimming shortened V by 1 base and J by 7 bases, and 11 bases separated the two germline ends. CDR3 length: 15 residues. The germline gives CDR1 LGHNA, CDR2 YSLEER. The CDR3 nucleotides are TGCGCCAGCAGCCAAGCGTGGGGAGGCAATTCACCCCTCCACTTT. Amino acid sequence: CASSQAWGGNSPLHF.

This chain joins TRBV11-1 and TRBJ2-3, with D possibly TRBD2 on 5 matching bases. The CDR3 contains 13 residues. The V and J ends lost 5 bases and 5 bases respectively, with 11 bases between them. Germline values: CDR1 SGHAT, CDR2 FQDESV (reference sequence). The CDR3 DNA reads as TGTGCCAGCAGCCCAAAGGCGGGAGATACGCAGTATTTT. Translating gives CASSPKAGDTQYF.

This clone was seen a single time. The genes are TRBV6-5 and TRBJ2-7; D ambiguous. The germline V and J ends were trimmed by 2 bases and 0 bases, with 11 bases remaining between them. The CDR3 totals 15 residues. CDR1 and CDR2 from the germline V gene are MNHEY and SVGAGI. The CDR3, as DNA: TGTGCCAGCAGTTACGAAGGCGGTTACTCCTACGAGCAGTACTTC. It encodes CASSYEGGYSYEQYF.

The J gene is TRBJ1-3, the V gene TRBV11-1; D unresolved. In germline, CDR1 is SGHAT, CDR2 FQDESV (reference sequence). This CDR3 spans 15 amino acids. V was cut by 1 base and J by 4 bases, with 11 bases left in between. CDR3: CASSLGATAGNTIYF. DNA of the CDR3: TGTGCCAGCAGCTTAGGGGCCACAGCCGGAAACACCATATATTTT.

The CDR3 sequence: CAWSDGHSTDTQYF. In DNA form, the CDR3 reads TGTGCCTGGAGCGACGGGCATAGCACAGATACGCAGTATTTT. The chain employs TRBV30 and TRBJ2-3; D ambiguous. There are 14 residues in the CDR3. Between the trimmed V and J ends, which lost 3 bases and 0 bases, there was a span of 10 bases. Germline assignment: CDR1 GTSNPN and CDR2 SVGIG (reference sequence).

The chain carries TRBV5-1 and TRBJ1-1; D is ambiguous. The V and J ends lost 4 bases and 4 bases respectively, with 20 bases between them. Germline V gives CDR1 SGHRS, CDR2 YFSETQ. This CDR3 is 16 amino acids long. The CDR3 DNA is TGCGCCAGCAGCGCCGGACGGTCAAATTGGGGCACTGAAGCTTTCTTT. Translating it yields CASSAGRSNWGTEAFF.

The table lists this clone with a count of one. The chain joins TRBV6-2 or TRBV6-3 to TRBJ1-4; D unresolved. The CDR3 is 14 residues long. Germline V gene lookup returns CDR1 MNHEY and CDR2 SVGEGT. Trimming left V 2 bases short and J 5 bases short, with 9 bases between. The CDR3 region is CASSYGVGNEKLFF. The DNA for the CDR3 is TGTGCCAGCAGTTACGGGGTGGGGAATGAAAAACTGTTTTTT.

This chain links TRBV27 with TRBJ2-2; perhaps TRBD2 as D (6 bases). Deletions cut 6 bases from V and 6 bases from J, with 17 bases between. CDR1 MNHEY and CDR2 SMNVEV come from the germline V gene (reference sequence). The CDR3 sequence is 15 residues long. The CDR3 nucleotides read TGTGCCAGCAGGACCCGCCGGGAGCCGCCCGGGGAGCTGTTTTTT. Protein: CASRTRREPPGELFF.

The rearrangement joins TRBV12-3 or TRBV12-4 to TRBJ2-2, with no clear D. The germline V and J ends were trimmed by 6 bases and 2 bases, with 1 base remaining between them. There are 11 residues in the CDR3. Here the CDR3 reads CASRNTGELFF. Here the CDR3 DNA reads TGTGCCAGCAGAAACACCGGGGAGCTGTTTTTT.

The chain has TRBV7-2 and TRBJ2-3; TRBD2 agrees at 8 bases. This CDR3 is built from 19 residues. J was trimmed by 2 bases and V by 2 bases; bases with no gene match: 15. Per germline, CDR1 SGHTA and CDR2 FQGNSA. As DNA, the CDR3 is TGTGCCAGCAGCTTAACCACCTTAGTCGGGGGGGCCCCCACAGATACGCAGTATTTT. Its translation is CASSLTTLVGGAPTDTQYF.

The V gene is TRBV7-2, the J gene TRBJ2-4; 7 positions match TRBD2. Germline CDR1 SGHTA, CDR2 FQGNSA. The CDR3 sequence is 14 residues long. Trimming took 7 bases from V and 0 from J; bases not matched to a gene: 3. The CDR3 loop is CASMGGLAKNIQYF. As DNA, the CDR3 is TGTGCCAGCATGGGGGGGTTAGCCAAAAACATTCAGTACTTC.

The chain links TRBV11-3 to TRBJ2-1; TRBD2 agrees at 12 bases. V lost 4 bases, J lost 4 bases, and 2 bases stayed unmatched. This CDR3 has 15 residues. Per the germline V gene, CDR1 is SGHNT and CDR2 is YENEEA. The CDR3 is CASSSLAGGYNEQFF. The CDR3 DNA reads TGTGCCAGCAGCTCCCTAGCGGGGGGGTACAATGAGCAGTTCTTC.

This clone has more than one count but fewer than ten. This sequence joins TRBV20-1 and TRBJ1-2; 7 positions match TRBD1. This CDR3 comprises 11 residues. V shed 8 bases, J shed 11 bases, and the junction held 11 bases outside the gene matches. The germline V gene has CDR1 DFQATT and CDR2 SNEGSKA (reference sequence). For the CDR3, the DNA is TGCAGTTCCCTATTTGGGACAGAATACACCTTC. Protein product: CSSLFGTEYTF.

The chain carries TRBV7-8 and TRBJ2-3, with unresolved D. Trimming shortened V by 3 bases and J by 2 bases, and 12 bases separated the two germline ends. CDR1 and CDR2 from the germline V gene are SGHVS and FQNEAQ. The CDR3 spans 15 residues. CDR3 protein: CASSFLPAPTDTQYF. The CDR3 DNA follows: TGTGCCAGCAGCTTCCTTCCTGCGCCCACAGATACGCAGTATTTT.

This clone was recorded at least ten times. The sample carries other DNA sequences with the same CDR3. The chain is built from TRBV9 and TRBJ2-3, with a tentative D call TRBD2 (6 bases). The length of the CDR3 is 15 residues. The V end was cut by 0 bases, the J end by 0 bases, with 8 bases between. Germline lookup yields CDR1 SGDLS and CDR2 YYNGEE. The CDR3 reads CASSVAGDSTDTQYF. The CDR3 region has the DNA TGTGCCAGCAGCGTAGCGGGGGACAGCACAGATACGCAGTATTTT.

This rearrangement joins TRBV5-1 to TRBJ1-2; D uncertain. This CDR3 is built from 16 residues. V was clipped by 0 bases and J by 0 bases, with 12 bases between them. In germline, CDR1 is SGHRS, CDR2 YFSETQ. In DNA, the CDR3 is TGCGCCAGCAGCTTGGTTGGAGGTCTAGCTAACTATGGCTACACCTTC. This sequence encodes CASSLVGGLANYGYTF. Variable domain in full (rest from reference TRBV5-1 and TRBJ1-2): KAGVTQTPRYLIKTRGQQVTLSCSPISGHRSVSWYQQTPGQGLQFLFEYFSETQRNKGNFPGRFSGRQFSNSRSEMNVSTLELGDSALYLCASSLVGGLANYGYTFGSGTRLTVV.